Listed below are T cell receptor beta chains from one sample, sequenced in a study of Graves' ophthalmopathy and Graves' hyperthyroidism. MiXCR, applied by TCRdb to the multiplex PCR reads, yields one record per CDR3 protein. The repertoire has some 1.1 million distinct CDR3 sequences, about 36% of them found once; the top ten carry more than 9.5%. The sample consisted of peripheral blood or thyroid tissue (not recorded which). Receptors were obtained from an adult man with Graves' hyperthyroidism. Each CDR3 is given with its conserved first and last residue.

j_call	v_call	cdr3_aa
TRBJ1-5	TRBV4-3	CASSQRFAQPQHF
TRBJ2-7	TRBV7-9	CASSKDRGEQYF
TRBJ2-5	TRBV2	CASLQETQYF
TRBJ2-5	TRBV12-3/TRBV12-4	CASKTGTGQETQYF
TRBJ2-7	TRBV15	CATSRGPRGAGRSYEQYF
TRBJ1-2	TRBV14	CASSQEGAGSTGGYTF
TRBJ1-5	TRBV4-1	CASSQPGTSNQPQHF
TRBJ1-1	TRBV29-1	CSVGPGQGAMNTEAFF
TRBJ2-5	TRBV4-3	CASSMRQGNQPQYF
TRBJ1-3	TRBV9	CASSARTGQLIGNTIYF
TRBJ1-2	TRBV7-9	CASSPGGARLGYTF
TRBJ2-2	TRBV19	CASRDSGYSGELFF
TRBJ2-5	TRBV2	CASSRGGGRGTETQYF
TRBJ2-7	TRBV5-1	CASSSAQKPFHEQYF
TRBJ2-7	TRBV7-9	CASSFRQGGEQYF
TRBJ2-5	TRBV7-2	CASSMPAAETQYF
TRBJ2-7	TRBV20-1	CSARTWLSEQYF
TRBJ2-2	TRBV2	CASRGSYTGELFF
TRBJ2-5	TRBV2	CASMDRGNEKTQYF
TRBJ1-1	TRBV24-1	CATSKGGNTEAFF
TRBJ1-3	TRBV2	CASRLDRVSGNTIYF
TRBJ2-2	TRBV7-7	CADTAGTSGSNTGELFF
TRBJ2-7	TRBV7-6	CASNYEQYF
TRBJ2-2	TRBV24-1	CATSALDGRANTGELFF
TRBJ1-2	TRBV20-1	CSASHTDNYGYTF
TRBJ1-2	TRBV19	CASTYRDRGLGYTF
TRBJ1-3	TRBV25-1	CASSGTALGLSGNTIYF
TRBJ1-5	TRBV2	CASKSEGYQPQHF
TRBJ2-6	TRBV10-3	CAIRGREGANVLTF
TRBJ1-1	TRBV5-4	CASTPGGFVTEAFF
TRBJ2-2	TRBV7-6	CASSLGRVFANTGELFF
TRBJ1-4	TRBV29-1	CSVGRGANEKLFF
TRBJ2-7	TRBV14	CASSPRGTVSYEQYF
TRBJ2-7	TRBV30	CAWSRGLAGGDTYEQYF
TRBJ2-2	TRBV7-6	CASSSQQGYGTGELFF
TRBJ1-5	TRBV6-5	CASSPEKNNQPQHF
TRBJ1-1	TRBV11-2	CASSFPQTGRGTEAFF
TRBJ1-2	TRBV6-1	CASRGGTGNGYTF
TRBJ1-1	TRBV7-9	CTSRVVGMGDTEAFF
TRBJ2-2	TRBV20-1	CSARGRNANTGELFF
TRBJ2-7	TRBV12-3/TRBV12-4	CASSLGGPLREQYF
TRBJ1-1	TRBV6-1	CASEQGKYTEAFF
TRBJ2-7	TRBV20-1	CSASQLSGGGYEQYF
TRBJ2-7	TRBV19	CASSPDWYEQYF